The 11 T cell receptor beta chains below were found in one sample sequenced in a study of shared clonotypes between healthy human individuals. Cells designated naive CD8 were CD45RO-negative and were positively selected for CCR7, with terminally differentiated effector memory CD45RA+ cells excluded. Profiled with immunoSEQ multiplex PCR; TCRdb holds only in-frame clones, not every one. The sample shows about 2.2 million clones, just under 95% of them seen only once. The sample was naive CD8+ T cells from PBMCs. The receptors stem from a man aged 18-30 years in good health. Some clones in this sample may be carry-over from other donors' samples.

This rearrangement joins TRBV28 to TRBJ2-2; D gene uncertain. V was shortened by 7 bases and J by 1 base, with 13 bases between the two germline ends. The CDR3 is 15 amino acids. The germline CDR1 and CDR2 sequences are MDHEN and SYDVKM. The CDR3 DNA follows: TGTGCCAGCAAACTTAGACGGTGGAACACCGGGGAGCTGTTTTTT. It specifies CASKLRRWNTGELFF.

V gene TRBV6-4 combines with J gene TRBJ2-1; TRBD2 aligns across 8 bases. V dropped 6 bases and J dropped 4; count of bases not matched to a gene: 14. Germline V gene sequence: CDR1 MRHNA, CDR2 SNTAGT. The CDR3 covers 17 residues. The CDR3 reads CASSPRGAGEGYNEQFF. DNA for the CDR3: TGTGCCAGCAGCCCTCGGGGAGCGGGAGAGGGATACAATGAGCAGTTCTTC.

The CDR3 bases are TGTGCCAGCAGCACAGGACAGGGGGTCACCGGGGAGCTGTTTTTT. The encoded protein is CASSTGQGVTGELFF. V gene TRBV7-2 combines with J gene TRBJ2-2, with 10 bases aligning to TRBD1. The V gene's germline CDR1 is SGHTA and CDR2 FQGNSA. Losses at the gene ends were 5 bases for V and 4 bases for J; bases not matched to a gene: 4. The CDR3 runs to 15 residues.

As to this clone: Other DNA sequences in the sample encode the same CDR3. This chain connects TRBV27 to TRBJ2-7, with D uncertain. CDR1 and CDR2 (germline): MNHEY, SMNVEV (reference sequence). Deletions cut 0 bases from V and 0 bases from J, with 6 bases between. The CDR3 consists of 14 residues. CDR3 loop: CASSLSRNSYEQYF. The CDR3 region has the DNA TGTGCCAGCAGTTTATCCAGAAACTCCTACGAGCAGTACTTC.

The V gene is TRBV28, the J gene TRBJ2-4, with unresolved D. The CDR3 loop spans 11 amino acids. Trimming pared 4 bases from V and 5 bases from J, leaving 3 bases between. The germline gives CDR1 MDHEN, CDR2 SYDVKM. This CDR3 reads CASSYQNIQYF. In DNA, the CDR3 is TGTGCCAGCAGTTATCAAAACATTCAGTACTTC.

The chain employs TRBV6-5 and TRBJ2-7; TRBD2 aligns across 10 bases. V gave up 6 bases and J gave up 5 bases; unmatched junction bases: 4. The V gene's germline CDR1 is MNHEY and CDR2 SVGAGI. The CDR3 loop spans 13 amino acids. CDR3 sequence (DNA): TGTGCCAGCAGAACTCTAGCGGGAGACGAGCAGTACTTC. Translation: CASRTLAGDEQYF.

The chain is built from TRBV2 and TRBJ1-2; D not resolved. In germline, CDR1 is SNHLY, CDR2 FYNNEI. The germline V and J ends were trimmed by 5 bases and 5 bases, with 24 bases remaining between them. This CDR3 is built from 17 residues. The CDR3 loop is CASSFSEMFQAQYGYTF. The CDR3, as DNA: TGTGCCAGCAGTTTTTCTGAAATGTTCCAGGCTCAGTATGGCTACACCTTC.

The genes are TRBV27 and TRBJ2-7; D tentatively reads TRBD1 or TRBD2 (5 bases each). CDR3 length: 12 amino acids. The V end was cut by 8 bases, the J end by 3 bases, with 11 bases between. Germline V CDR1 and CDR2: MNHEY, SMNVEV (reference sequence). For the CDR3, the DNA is TGTGCCAGCGGCCTGGGGGACTACGAGCAGTACTTC. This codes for CASGLGDYEQYF.

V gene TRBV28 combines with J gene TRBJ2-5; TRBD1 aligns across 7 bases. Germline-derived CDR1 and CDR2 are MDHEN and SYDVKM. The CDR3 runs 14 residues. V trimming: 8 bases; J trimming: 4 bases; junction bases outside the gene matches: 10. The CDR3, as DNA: TGTGCCAGCCATCTAACAGGGGCTCGAGAGACCCAGTACTTC. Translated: CASHLTGARETQYF.

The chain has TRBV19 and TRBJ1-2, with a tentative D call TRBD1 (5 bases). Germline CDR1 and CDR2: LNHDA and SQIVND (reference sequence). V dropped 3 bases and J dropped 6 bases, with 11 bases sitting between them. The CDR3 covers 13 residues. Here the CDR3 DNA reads TGTGCCAGTAGTATCCCCCCAGGGAATGGCTACACCTTC. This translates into CASSIPPGNGYTF.

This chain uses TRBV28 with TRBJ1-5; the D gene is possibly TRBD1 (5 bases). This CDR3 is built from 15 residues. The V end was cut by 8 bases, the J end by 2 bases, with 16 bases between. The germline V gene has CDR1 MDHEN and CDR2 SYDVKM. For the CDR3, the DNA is TGTGCCAGCTCCAGGGTTGAAGTGGGCAATCAGCCCCAGCATTTT. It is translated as CASSRVEVGNQPQHF.